In this sample, the clone carrying this T cell receptor beta chain turned up many times. Its specificity is not known. There were TCR beta CDR3 regions amplified from RNA transcripts. TCR CDR3 underwent first-round RT-PCR with the HTBI primer set. TCRdb reanalysed the multiplex PCR reads using MiXCR and keeps one entry per CDR3 protein. Here the sample spans about 700,000 distinct CDR3 sequences, 12% to 15% being singletons. The hyperthyroidism patients had all been newly diagnosed, and their disease duration was under 2 months. Their ages ranged from 18 to 65 years. Uncontrolled infection, other autoimmune disease, pregnancy and lactation each barred patients from inclusion. These data belong to a study of T cells in Graves' hyperthyroidism and ophthalmopathy. Regarding the study as a whole: For ophthalmopathy, model prediction preceded onset by a median roughly 6.3 months.

The TCR was taken from a woman aged 18-29 years with Graves' hyperthyroidism. What was sequenced was blood.

CDR3 nucleotides: TGTGCCAGCAGCCAACGGGGGGGAGATGGTTCCTACAATGAGCAGTTCTTC. As protein: CASSQRGGDGSYNEQFF. V usage is TRBV7-9 and J usage is TRBJ2-1; 8 bases line up with TRBD2. After removal of 5 bases from V and 1 base from J, the junction contained 10 bases not matched to a gene. The CDR3 runs to 17 residues. Germline V gene lookup returns CDR1 SEHNR and CDR2 FQNEAQ (reference sequence).